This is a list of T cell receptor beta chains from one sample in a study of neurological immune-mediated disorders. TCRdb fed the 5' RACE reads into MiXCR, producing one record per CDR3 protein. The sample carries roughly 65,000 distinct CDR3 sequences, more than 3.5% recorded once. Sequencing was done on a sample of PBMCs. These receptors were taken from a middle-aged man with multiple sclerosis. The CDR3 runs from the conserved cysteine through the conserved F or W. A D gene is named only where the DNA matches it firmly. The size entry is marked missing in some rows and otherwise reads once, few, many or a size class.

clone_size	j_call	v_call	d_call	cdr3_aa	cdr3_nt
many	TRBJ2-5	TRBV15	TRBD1	CATSRDRRRQGEETQYF	TGTGCCACCAGCAGAGATCGGAGACGACAGGGGGAGGAGACCCAGTACTTC
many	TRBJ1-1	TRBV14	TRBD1	CASSQERWTGGLTEAFF	TGTGCCAGCAGCCAAGAACGTTGGACAGGGGGACTCACTGAAGCTTTCTTT
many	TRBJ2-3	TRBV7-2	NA	CASSLVFRASDTQYF	TGTGCCAGCAGCTTAGTTTTTCGGGCTTCAGATACGCAGTATTTT
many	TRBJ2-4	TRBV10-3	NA	CAISESDKAKNIQYF	TGTGCCATCAGTGAGTCGGACAAAGCCAAAAACATTCAGTACTTC
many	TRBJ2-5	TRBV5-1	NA	CASSYYQETQYF	TGCGCCAGCAGCTATTACCAAGAGACCCAGTACTTC
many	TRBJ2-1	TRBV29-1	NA	CSVVPGNEQFF	TGCAGCGTTGTCCCCGGCAATGAGCAGTTCTTC
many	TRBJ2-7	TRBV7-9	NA	CASSLPKTGAYEQYF	TGTGCCAGCAGCTTACCTAAAACAGGCGCCTACGAGCAGTACTTC
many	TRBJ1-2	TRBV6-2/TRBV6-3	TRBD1	CASSGGQGSYGYTF	TGTGCCAGCAGTGGGGGACAGGGAAGCTATGGCTACACCTTC
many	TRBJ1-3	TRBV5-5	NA	CASSQGGVNTIYF	TGTGCCAGCAGCCAAGGGGGTGTAAACACCATATATTTT
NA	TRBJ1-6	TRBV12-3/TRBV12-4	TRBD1	CASSPGQGDSPLNF	TGTGCCAGCAGTCCGGGACAGGGAGATTCACCCCTCAACTTT
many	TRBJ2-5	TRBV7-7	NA	CASSLAGTQETQYF	TGTGCTAGCAGCTTAGCCGGGACCCAAGAGACCCAGTACTTC
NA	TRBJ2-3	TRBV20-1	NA	CSARGARYTDTQYF	TGCAGTGCTAGAGGGGCCAGGTACACAGATACGCAGTATTTT
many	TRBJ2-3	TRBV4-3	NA	CASSQDRPDTQYF	TGCGCCAGCAGCCAAGATCGGCCAGATACGCAGTATTTT
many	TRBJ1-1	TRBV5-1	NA	CASSASSRGPMNTEAFF	TGCGCCAGCTCCGCATCATCCAGGGGACCTATGAACACTGAAGCTTTCTTT
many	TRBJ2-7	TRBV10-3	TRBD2	CAISASSQRGANF	TGTGCCATCAGTGCTTCGTCCCAGCGGGGGGCCAACTTC
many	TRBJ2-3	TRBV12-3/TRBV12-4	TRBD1	CASSLGQGVRRDTQYF	TGTGCCAGCAGTCTGGGACAGGGCGTGAGAAGAGATACGCAGTATTTT
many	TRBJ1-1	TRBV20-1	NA	CSASVSLNTEAFF	TGCAGTGCTAGCGTCTCCCTGAACACTGAAGCTTTCTTT
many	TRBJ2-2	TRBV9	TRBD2	CASSVVGGGTGELFF	TGTGCCAGCAGCGTAGTTGGCGGGGGCACCGGGGAGCTGTTTTTT
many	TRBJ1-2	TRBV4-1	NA	CASSQGAWGYTF	TGCGCCAGCAGCCAAGGGGCCTGGGGCTACACCTTC
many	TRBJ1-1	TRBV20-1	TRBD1	CSAPLTGLGAEAFF	TGCAGTGCTCCCTTGACAGGGCTCGGGGCTGAAGCTTTCTTT
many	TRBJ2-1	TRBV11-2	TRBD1	CASSLQGASRTKQFF	TGTGCCAGCAGCTTACAGGGGGCGAGTAGAACTAAGCAGTTCTTC
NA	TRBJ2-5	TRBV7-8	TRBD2	CASSLVGLAKEETQYF	TGTGCCAGCAGCTTAGTGGGACTAGCGAAAGAAGAGACCCAGTACTTC
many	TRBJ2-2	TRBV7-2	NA	CASSTGTANTGELFF	TGTGCCAGCAGCACCGGGACTGCGAACACCGGGGAGCTGTTTTTT
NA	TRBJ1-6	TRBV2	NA	CASSELDRLYNSPLHF	TGTGCCAGCAGTGAACTTGACAGACTCTATAATTCACCCCTCCACTTT
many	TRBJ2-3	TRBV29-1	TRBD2	CSVDRAGGSTDTQYF	TGCAGCGTTGATCGAGCGGGGGGAAGCACAGATACGCAGTATTTT
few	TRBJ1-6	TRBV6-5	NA	CASPRDRPNSPLNF	TGTGCCAGCCCCCGGGACCGCCCTAATTCACCCCTCAACTTT
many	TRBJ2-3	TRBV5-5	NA	CASSGAAEGAQYF	TGTGCCAGCAGCGGGGCCGCGGAGGGCGCGCAGTATTTT
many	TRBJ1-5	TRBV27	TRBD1	CASSPRTGANQPQHF	TGTGCCAGCAGTCCCCGAACAGGGGCGAATCAGCCCCAGCATTTT
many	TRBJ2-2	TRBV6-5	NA	CASSYLGRGNTGELFF	TGTGCCAGCAGTTATCTGGGCCGAGGGAACACCGGGGAGCTGTTTTTT
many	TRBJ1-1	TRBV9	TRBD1	CASSGLLGQTNTEAFF	TGTGCCAGCAGCGGATTACTGGGACAGACAAACACTGAAGCTTTCTTT
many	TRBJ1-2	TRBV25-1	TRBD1	CASRSTGGTKGYTF	TGTGCCAGCAGATCGACAGGGGGCACGAAAGGCTACACCTTC
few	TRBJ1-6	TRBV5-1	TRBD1	CASSLAGGGGLRNSPLHF	TGCGCCAGCAGCTTGGCCGGCGGAGGGGGCCTTCGTAATTCACCCCTCCACTTT
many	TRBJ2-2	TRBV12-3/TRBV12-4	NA	CAANDLTGELFF	TGTGCCGCAAACGACTTAACCGGGGAGCTGTTTTTT
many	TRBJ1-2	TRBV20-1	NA	CSARDRQVGNYGYTF	TGCAGTGCTAGAGACCGACAGGTCGGGAACTATGGCTACACCTTC